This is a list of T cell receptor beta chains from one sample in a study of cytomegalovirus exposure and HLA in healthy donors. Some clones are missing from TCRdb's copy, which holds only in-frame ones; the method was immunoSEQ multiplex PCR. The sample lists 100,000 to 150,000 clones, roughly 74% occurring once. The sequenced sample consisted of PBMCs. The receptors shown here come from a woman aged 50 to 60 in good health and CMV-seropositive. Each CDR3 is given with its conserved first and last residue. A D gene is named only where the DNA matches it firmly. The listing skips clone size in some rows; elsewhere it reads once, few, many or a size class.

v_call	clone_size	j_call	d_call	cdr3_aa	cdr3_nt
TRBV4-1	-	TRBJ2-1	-	CASSQDQGMRANEQFF	TGCGCCAGCAGCCAAGATCAGGGGATGAGGGCCAATGAGCAGTTCTTC
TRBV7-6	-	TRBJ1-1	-	CASSLVPGAYTEAFF	TGTGCCAGCAGCTTAGTCCCAGGGGCCTACACTGAAGCTTTCTTT
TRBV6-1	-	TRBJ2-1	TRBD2	CASSEPSGRISYNEQFF	TGTGCCAGCAGTGAACCGAGCGGGAGAATATCCTACAATGAGCAGTTCTTC
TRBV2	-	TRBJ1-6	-	CASSAVSSYNSPLHF	TGTGCCAGCAGTGCCGTGAGCTCCTATAATTCACCCCTCCACTTT
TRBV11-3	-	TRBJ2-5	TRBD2	CASSSGGGEETQYF	TGTGCCAGCAGCTCAGGCGGGGGGGAAGAGACCCAGTACTTC
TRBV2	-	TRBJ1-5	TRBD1	CASREDRGSNQPQHF	TGTGCCAGCAGAGAAGACAGGGGTAGCAATCAGCCCCAGCATTTT
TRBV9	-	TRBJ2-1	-	CASSSSDSSVGGFF	TGTGCCAGCAGCTCGTCGGACTCCTCCGTGGGGGGGTTCTTC
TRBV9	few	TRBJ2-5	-	CASTPHTGWETQYF	TGTGCCAGCACCCCGCATACAGGGTGGGAGACCCAGTACTTC
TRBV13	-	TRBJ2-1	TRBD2	CASSFRQRGSYNEQFF	TGTGCCAGCAGCTTTAGACAGCGGGGCTCCTACAATGAGCAGTTCTTC
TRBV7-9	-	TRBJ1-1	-	CASSPPSGTEAFF	TGTGCCAGCAGCCCCCCATCAGGCACTGAAGCTTTCTTT
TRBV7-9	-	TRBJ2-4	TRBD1	CASSLERGQAFNIQYF	TGTGCCAGCAGCTTAGAGAGGGGGCAGGCCTTCAACATTCAGTACTTC
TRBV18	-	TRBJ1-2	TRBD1	CASSPRITGAQVGYTF	TGTGCCAGCTCACCACGTATTACAGGGGCGCAGGTTGGCTACACCTTC
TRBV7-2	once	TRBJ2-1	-	CASSLFNNEQFF	TGTGCCAGCAGCTTATTTAACAATGAGCAGTTCTTC
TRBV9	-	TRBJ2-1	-	CASGITGSYNEQFF	TGTGCCAGCGGGATAACAGGGTCCTACAATGAGCAGTTCTTC
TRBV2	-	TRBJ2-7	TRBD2	CASSGASGTLGGQYF	TGTGCCAGCAGTGGTGCTAGCGGTACACTTGGGGGGCAGTACTTC
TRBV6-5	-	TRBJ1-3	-	CASRQTDSRRNTIYF	TGTGCCAGCAGACAGACGGATAGTAGACGAAACACCATATATTTT
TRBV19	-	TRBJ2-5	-	CASSINGRGETQYF	TGTGCCAGTAGTATAAACGGGCGAGGGGAGACCCAGTACTTC
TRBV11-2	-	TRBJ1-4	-	CASSLSAFPNEKLFF	TGTGCCAGCAGCTTATCCGCGTTTCCTAATGAAAAACTGTTTTTT
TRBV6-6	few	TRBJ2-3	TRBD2	CASSGLAGTDTQYF	TGTGCCAGCAGTGGACTAGCGGGGACAGATACGCAGTATTTT
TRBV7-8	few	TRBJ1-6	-	CASSSRTASSYNSPLHF	TGTGCCAGCAGCTCCAGGACAGCGAGCTCCTATAATTCACCCCTCCACTTT
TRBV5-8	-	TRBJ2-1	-	CASSPGGSSYNEQFF	TGTGCCAGCAGCCCCGGGGGTTCCTCCTACAATGAGCAGTTCTTC
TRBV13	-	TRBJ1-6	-	CASRPERGGNSPLHF	TGTGCCAGCAGACCAGAGCGGGGGGGGAATTCACCCCTCCACTTT
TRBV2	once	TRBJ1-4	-	CASRPYVLNEKLFF	TGTGCCAGCAGACCCTATGTATTGAATGAAAAACTGTTTTTT
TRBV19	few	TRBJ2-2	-	CASSIDHRGTGELFF	TGTGCCAGTAGTATAGATCACAGAGGGACCGGGGAGCTGTTTTTT
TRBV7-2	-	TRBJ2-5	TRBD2	CASSLPASGVETQYF	TGTGCCAGCAGCTTACCTGCTAGCGGGGTTGAGACCCAGTACTTC
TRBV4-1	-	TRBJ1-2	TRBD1	CASSQAPGQSNYGYTF	TGCGCCAGCAGCCAAGCCCCGGGACAGAGTAACTATGGCTACACCTTC
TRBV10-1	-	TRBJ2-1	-	CASSESQGSYNEQFF	TGCGCCAGCAGTGAGTCCCAGGGGTCCTACAATGAGCAGTTCTTC
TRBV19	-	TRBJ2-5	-	CASSSGGPLETQYF	TGTGCCAGTAGTTCCGGGGGGCCGTTGGAGACCCAGTACTTC
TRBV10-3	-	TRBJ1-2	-	CAISELGYTF	TGTGCCATCAGTGAATTAGGCTACACCTTC
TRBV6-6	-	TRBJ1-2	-	CASSYSSQTSAYGYTF	TGTGCCAGCAGTTACTCATCCCAGACTTCAGCCTATGGCTACACCTTC
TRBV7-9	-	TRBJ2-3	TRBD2	CASSPLGRGITDTQYF	TGTGCCAGCAGCCCCTTGGGGCGGGGGATCACAGATACGCAGTATTTT
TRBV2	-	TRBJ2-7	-	CASIRDFSYEQYF	TGTGCCAGCATCAGGGACTTCTCCTACGAGCAGTACTTC
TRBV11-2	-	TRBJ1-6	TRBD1	CASSLQGGSPLHF	TGTGCCAGCAGCTTACAGGGGGGTTCACCCCTCCACTTT
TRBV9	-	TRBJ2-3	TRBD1	CASSVTGGHFTDTQYF	TGTGCCAGCAGCGTGACAGGGGGCCACTTCACAGATACGCAGTATTTT
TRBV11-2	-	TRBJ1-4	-	CASSLDRYPNEKLFF	TGTGCCAGCAGCTTAGATCGTTATCCGAATGAAAAACTGTTTTTT
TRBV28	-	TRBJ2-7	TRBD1	CASSVPGQGALEQYF	TGTGCCAGCAGTGTTCCGGGACAGGGGGCTCTCGAGCAGTACTTC
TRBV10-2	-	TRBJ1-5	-	CASSETVYQPQHF	TGCGCCAGCAGTGAAACAGTGTATCAGCCCCAGCATTTT
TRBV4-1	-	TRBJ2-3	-	CASSQALRSTDTQYF	TGCGCCAGCAGCCAAGCGTTACGGAGCACAGATACGCAGTATTTT
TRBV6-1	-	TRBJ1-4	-	CAVRRGREKLFF	TGTGCTGTCCGCAGGGGAAGAGAAAAACTGTTTTTT
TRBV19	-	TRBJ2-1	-	CASSDFTRGRVGEQFF	TGTGCCAGTAGTGACTTCACTCGAGGGCGCGTAGGTGAGCAGTTCTTC
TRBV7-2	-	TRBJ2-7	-	CASSLFQGRPEQYF	TGTGCCAGCAGCTTATTCCAGGGCCGCCCCGAGCAGTACTTC
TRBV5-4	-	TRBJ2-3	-	CASSPRGDTQYF	TGTGCCAGCAGCCCCAGGGGAGATACGCAGTATTTT
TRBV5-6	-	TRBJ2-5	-	CASSALGETQYF	TGTGCCAGCAGCGCCCTGGGCGAGACCCAGTACTTC